Listed below are T cell receptor beta chains from one sample, sequenced in a study of blood T cell repertoires in COVID-19. The data were produced by immunoSEQ multiplex PCR, yet TCRdb's version contains in-frame clones alone and is incomplete. This table has about 140,000 clones, about three quarters appearing once. Input material: peripheral blood. These receptors came from a woman older than 75 with active or convalescent COVID-19. CDR3s include the opening cysteine and the closing phenylalanine or tryptophan. The D gene is left open where the match is weak. The listing skips clone size in some rows; elsewhere it reads once, few, many or a size class.

clone size,J gene,CDR3 length,D gene,V gene,CDR3 DNA,CDR3 protein
NA,TRBJ2-7,15,TRBD2,TRBV6-2/TRBV6-3,TGTGCCAGCGGCCATTCGGGGGGGCGCTTTTACGAGCAGTACTTC,CASGHSGGRFYEQYF
once,TRBJ2-7,14,TRBD2,TRBV7-2,TGTGCCAGCAGCCTTAGCGGGGGGGCCTACGAGCAGTACTTC,CASSLSGGAYEQYF
NA,TRBJ2-7,15,TRBD2,TRBV29-1,TGCAGCGTTCAAATATCTAGCGGGGGGCTCCGCGAGCAGTACTTC,CSVQISSGGLREQYF
NA,TRBJ2-4,16,NA,TRBV5-1,TGCGCCAGCAGCTTGGGGCAGTCGATAGCCAAAAACATTCAGTACTTC,CASSLGQSIAKNIQYF
few,TRBJ2-6,20,NA,TRBV3-1/TRBV3-2,TGTGCCAGCAGCCAAGGCCTGCTAACGAGGGGAGGATCTGGGGCCAACGTCCTGACTTTC,CASSQGLLTRGGSGANVLTF
NA,TRBJ1-5,15,TRBD1,TRBV28,TGTGCCAGCAGTTTACGGGCAGGGGGAGGACAGCCCCAGCATTTT,CASSLRAGGGQPQHF
few,TRBJ1-2,11,NA,TRBV20-1,TGCAGTGGCCCGGGGAGTTATGGCTACACCTTC,CSGPGSYGYTF
NA,TRBJ2-3,13,TRBD1,TRBV10-1,TGCGCCAGCGGGGACAGGGCCCGCCGGGAGCAGTATTTT,CASGDRARREQYF
once,TRBJ1-2,16,TRBD1,TRBV5-4,TGTGCCAGCAGCTTTGGTCGCCAGGGGGCTACCTATGGCTACACCTTC,CASSFGRQGATYGYTF
NA,TRBJ2-7,13,TRBD1,TRBV5-1,TGCGCCAGCAGCACTGACAGGGCCTACGAGCAGTACTTC,CASSTDRAYEQYF
once,TRBJ2-1,16,TRBD2,TRBV5-1,TGCGCCAGCAGCTTCGGGGGGAGCGGACTCGCCAATGAGCAGTTCTTC,CASSFGGSGLANEQFF
NA,TRBJ2-7,15,NA,TRBV5-1,TGCGCCAGCAGAACCACCACGCTAGCCAACTACGAGCAGTACTTC,CASRTTTLANYEQYF
NA,TRBJ2-7,16,NA,TRBV28,TGTGCCAGCAGCTCCCCGCGGGGACGGCTCTCCTACGAGCAGTACTTC,CASSSPRGRLSYEQYF
NA,TRBJ1-2,13,TRBD1,TRBV19,TGTGCCAGTAGCCAGACAGGGGATGGTGGCTACACCTTC,CASSQTGDGGYTF
NA,TRBJ1-2,16,NA,TRBV3-1/TRBV3-2,TGTGCCAGCAGCCAAGGGCTCACAGTCAGCCTCTATGGCTACACCTTC,CASSQGLTVSLYGYTF
NA,TRBJ2-3,15,TRBD2,TRBV27,TGTGCCAACCTTAGCGGGGGCCCTAGCACAGATACGCAGTATTTT,CANLSGGPSTDTQYF
NA,TRBJ1-5,12,NA,TRBV12-3/TRBV12-4,TGTGCCAGCAGTAACAGGGTTCAGCCCCAGCATTTT,CASSNRVQPQHF
NA,TRBJ2-3,15,TRBD2,TRBV11-2,TGTGCCAGCAGCCTAGGGACTAGCAGCGCAGATACGCAGTATTTT,CASSLGTSSADTQYF
NA,TRBJ1-4,13,TRBD1,TRBV19,TGTGCCAGCGGTGGGACAGGGCTTGAAAAACTGTTTTTT,CASGGTGLEKLFF
NA,TRBJ1-1,15,NA,TRBV6-5,TGTGCCAGCAGCCGACTAGGGACGGAGAACACTGAAGCTTTCTTT,CASSRLGTENTEAFF
NA,TRBJ2-3,15,TRBD1,TRBV7-3,TGTGCCAGCAGCTTTTCGGGACAGGGTACAGATACGCAGTATTTT,CASSFSGQGTDTQYF
NA,TRBJ2-7,11,NA,TRBV6-5,TGTGCCAGCGGCACGACTCCCGAGCAGTACTTC,CASGTTPEQYF
NA,TRBJ2-5,15,TRBD2,TRBV30,TGTGCCTGGAGTACTGGGACTAGCGGGGGGCAGACCCAGTACTTC,CAWSTGTSGGQTQYF
NA,TRBJ2-5,16,TRBD2,TRBV7-9,TGTGCCAGCAGCCGTATGACTAGCGGGGAGGGGGAGACCCAGTACTTC,CASSRMTSGEGETQYF
NA,TRBJ2-3,17,NA,TRBV7-9,TGTGCCAGCAGCGACCGATTAAGACTAGAGAGAACAGATACGCAGTATTTT,CASSDRLRLERTDTQYF
NA,TRBJ2-7,11,NA,TRBV28,TGTGCCAGCAGTTCCACCCGGGAGCAGTACTTC,CASSSTREQYF
NA,TRBJ2-7,16,TRBD1,TRBV2,TGTGCCAGCAGTGGGTCTCAGGGGGACAACCCCTACGAGCAGTACTTC,CASSGSQGDNPYEQYF
NA,TRBJ2-7,14,TRBD1,TRBV25-1,TGTGCCAGCAGTAGACAGGGGGGAACCTACGAGCAGTACTTC,CASSRQGGTYEQYF
NA,TRBJ2-7,16,TRBD1,TRBV5-1,TGCGCCAGCAGCTTGGGGTTTGGGACAGAAGCCTACGAGCAGTACTTC,CASSLGFGTEAYEQYF
few,TRBJ2-2,15,NA,TRBV30,TGTGCCTGGAAAGAGGCAGGGGTGTTTTCCGGGGAGCTGTTTTTT,CAWKEAGVFSGELFF
NA,TRBJ2-3,14,NA,TRBV6-4,TGTGCCAGCAGTATTGAGGGTCTAGCAGATACGCAGTATTTT,CASSIEGLADTQYF
many,TRBJ1-1,14,TRBD1,TRBV7-6,TGTGCCAGCAGCCCTGGACAGGGTCACACTGAAGCTTTCTTT,CASSPGQGHTEAFF
NA,TRBJ1-5,14,NA,TRBV4-3,TGCGCCAGCAGCCAAGGCAGTCGCAATCAGCCCCAGCATTTT,CASSQGSRNQPQHF
NA,TRBJ1-1,14,TRBD1,TRBV19,TGTGCCAGTAGACGACAGGGAGGTTGGACTGAAGCTTTCTTT,CASRRQGGWTEAFF
NA,TRBJ2-2,16,TRBD2,TRBV9,TGTGCCAGCAGCGTAGATCTAGCGGGGGGGAGCCGGGAGCTGTTTTTT,CASSVDLAGGSRELFF
few,TRBJ2-7,16,TRBD1,TRBV5-1,TGCGCCAGCAGACAGAGAAGATCGACAGGGCACTACGAGCAGTACTTC,CASRQRRSTGHYEQYF
NA,TRBJ2-2,17,NA,TRBV7-7,TGTGCTAGCAGCTTAGGAAGTGCTGGGGCTTGGACCGGGGAGCTGTTTTTT,CASSLGSAGAWTGELFF
few,TRBJ2-3,15,NA,TRBV4-2,TGTGCCAGCAGCCAAGTGGCAGGGAGCACAGATACGCAGTATTTT,CASSQVAGSTDTQYF